This passage covers 10 T cell receptor beta chains from one sample sequenced in a study of CD8+CD57+ T cells in acquired aplastic anemia. Genomic DNA, the template, was used for profiling of the TCR beta VDJ and CDR3. MiXCR, run by TCRdb on the reads, gives a single entry per CDR3 protein. The sample contains approximately 270,000 distinct CDR3 sequences, approximately 55% of which appear only once. Input material: sorted CD4+, CD8+, or CD8+CD57+ T cells (not recorded which) from PBMCs. The receptors originated from a human donor with severe aplastic anemia or a healthy control (not recorded which).

This clonotype was observed a few times. The chain uses TRBV2 and TRBJ2-7; 8 bases line up with TRBD1. This CDR3 spans 12 amino acids. V was clipped by 6 bases and J by 6 bases; unmatched bases: 4. CDR1 is SNHLY, CDR2 FYNNEI, per germline. In DNA, the CDR3 is TGTGCCAGCAGACAGGGGGGAGGCGAGCAGTACTTC. Encoded protein: CASRQGGGEQYF.

The rearrangement joins TRBV7-2 to TRBJ2-7, with 9 bases lining up with TRBD1. Germline V gene sequence: CDR1 SGHTA, CDR2 FQGNSA. V trimming: 4 bases; J trimming: 6 bases; junction bases outside the gene matches: 7. The CDR3 is made up of 14 amino acids. The CDR3 DNA follows: TGTGCCAGCAGCTACGGACAGGGGTCTAGCGAGCAGTACTTC. Residues: CASSYGQGSSEQYF.

This rearrangement joins TRBV10-1 to TRBJ1-2, with a weak D call TRBD1 (6 bases). V shed 5 bases and J shed 3 bases, with 10 bases lying between them. Per the germline V gene, CDR1 is WNHNN and CDR2 is SYGVQD (reference sequence). This CDR3 comprises 13 residues. In DNA, the CDR3 is TGCGCCAGCAGTTGGGACAAGCACTATGGCTACACCTTC. Translation: CASSWDKHYGYTF.

Many counts were recorded for this clonotype. The chain is built from TRBV30 and TRBJ1-1; tentatively, D is TRBD1 (6 bases). This CDR3 spans 14 amino acids. V lost 3 bases and J lost 3, with 14 bases in between. Germline loops: CDR1 GTSNPN, CDR2 SVGIG (reference sequence). CDR3 sequence reads: CAWRVQGQYTEAFF. Written as DNA, the CDR3 is TGTGCCTGGAGGGTACAGGGTCAGTACACTGAAGCTTTCTTT.

The CDR3 region is CASSLNLDPAVEQYF. DNA of the CDR3: TGCGCCAGCAGCTTAAACCTGGACCCTGCCGTCGAGCAGTACTTC. This chain joins TRBV5-1 and TRBJ2-7; D is uncertain. Per the germline V gene, CDR1 is SGHRS and CDR2 is YFSETQ. The CDR3 has 15 amino acids. The V gene lost 2 bases and the J gene lost 6 bases, with 18 bases spanning the gap.

Here the CDR3 reads CASSEQVPGELFF. DNA of the CDR3: TGTGCCAGCAGCGAACAGGTTCCCGGGGAGCTGTTTTTT. The V call is TRBV7-9, the J call TRBJ2-2; the D gene is possibly TRBD1 (5 bases). V dropped 5 bases and J dropped 6 bases, with 10 bases sitting between them. Germline V gene lookup returns CDR1 SEHNR and CDR2 FQNEAQ (reference sequence). The CDR3 contains 13 residues.

The chain has TRBV25-1 and TRBJ1-3; possible D gene TRBD1, 5 bases. Germline V lookup: CDR1 MGHDK, CDR2 SYGVNS. Between the trimmed V and J ends, which lost 0 bases and 5 bases, there was a span of 11 bases. The CDR3 extends over 15 amino acids. CDR3 DNA: TGTGCCAGCAGTGAATATAAGGGGCCCCGAAACACCATATATTTT. This gives the protein CASSEYKGPRNTIYF.

The CDR3 region is CASSVHGSYEQYF. Here the CDR3 DNA reads TGTGCCAGCAGCGTCCACGGATCCTACGAGCAGTACTTC. The chain couples TRBV9 to TRBJ2-7; D uncertain. The CDR3 has 13 amino acids. V was clipped by 2 bases and J by 1 base, with 7 bases between them. Germline V gene sequence: CDR1 SGDLS, CDR2 YYNGEE.

This chain uses TRBV7-2 with TRBJ1-4; no clear D gene. Germline V gene data show CDR1 as SGHTA and CDR2 as FQGNSA. The CDR3 is 14 amino acids. Trimming shortened V by 4 bases and J by 8 bases, and 14 bases separated the two germline ends. The CDR3 loop is CASSSGVGEEKLFF. The CDR3 DNA reads as TGTGCCAGCAGCTCCGGGGTAGGTGAAGAAAAACTGTTTTTT.

As for this clonotype: Here the CDR3 omits its conserved ending phenylalanine or tryptophan, so a read error is the likely source. The chain carries TRBV7-8 and TRBJ2-7; D unresolved. Germline assignment: CDR1 SGHVS and CDR2 FQNEAQ. This CDR3 region has 12 residues. The germline V and J ends were trimmed by 3 bases and 0 bases, with 3 bases remaining between them. The CDR3 spells CASSFHSYEQYL. CDR3 nucleotides: TGTGCCAGCAGCTTCCACTCCTACGAGCAGTACTTA.